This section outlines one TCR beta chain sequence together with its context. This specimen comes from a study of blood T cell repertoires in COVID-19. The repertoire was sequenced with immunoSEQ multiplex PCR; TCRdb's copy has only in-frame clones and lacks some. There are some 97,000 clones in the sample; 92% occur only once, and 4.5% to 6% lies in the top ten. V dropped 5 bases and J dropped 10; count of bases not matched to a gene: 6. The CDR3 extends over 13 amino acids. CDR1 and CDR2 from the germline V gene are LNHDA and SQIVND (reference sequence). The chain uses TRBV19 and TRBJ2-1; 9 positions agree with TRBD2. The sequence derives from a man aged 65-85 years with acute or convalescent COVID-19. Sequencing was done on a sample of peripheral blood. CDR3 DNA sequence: TGTGCCAGTAGTCCTGGACTAGCGCCCGAGCAGTTCTTC. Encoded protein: CASSPGLAPEQFF.